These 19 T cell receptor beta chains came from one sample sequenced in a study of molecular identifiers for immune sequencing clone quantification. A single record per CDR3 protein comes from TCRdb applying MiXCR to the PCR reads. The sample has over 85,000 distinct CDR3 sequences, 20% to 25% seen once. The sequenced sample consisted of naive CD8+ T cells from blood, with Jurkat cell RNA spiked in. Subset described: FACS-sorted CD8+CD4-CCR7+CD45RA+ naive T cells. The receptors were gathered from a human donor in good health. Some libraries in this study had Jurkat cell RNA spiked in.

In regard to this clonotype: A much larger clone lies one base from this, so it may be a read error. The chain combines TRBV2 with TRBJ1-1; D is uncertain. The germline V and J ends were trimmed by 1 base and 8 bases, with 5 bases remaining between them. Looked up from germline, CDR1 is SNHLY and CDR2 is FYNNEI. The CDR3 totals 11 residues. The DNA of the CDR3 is TGTGCCAGCAGTGAAGGACCAGAAGCTTTCTTT. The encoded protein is CASSEGPEAFF.

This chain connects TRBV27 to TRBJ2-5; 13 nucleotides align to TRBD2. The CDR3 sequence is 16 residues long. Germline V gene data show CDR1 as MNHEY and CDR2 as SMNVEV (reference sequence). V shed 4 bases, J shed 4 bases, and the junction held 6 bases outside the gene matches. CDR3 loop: CASSSGLAGARETQYF. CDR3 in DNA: TGTGCCAGCAGTTCCGGACTAGCGGGGGCCCGAGAGACCCAGTACTTC.

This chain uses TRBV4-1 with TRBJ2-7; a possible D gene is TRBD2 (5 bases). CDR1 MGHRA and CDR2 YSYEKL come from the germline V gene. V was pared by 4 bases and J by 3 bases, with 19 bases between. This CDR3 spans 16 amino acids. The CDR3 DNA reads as TGCGCCAGCAGCCCGAGCGCTGGCGGGTCGGGCTACGAGCAGTACTTC. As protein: CASSPSAGGSGYEQYF.

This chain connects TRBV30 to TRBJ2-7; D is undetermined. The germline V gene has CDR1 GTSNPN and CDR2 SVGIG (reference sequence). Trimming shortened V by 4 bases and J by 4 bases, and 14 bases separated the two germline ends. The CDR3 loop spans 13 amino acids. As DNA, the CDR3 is TGTGCCTGGACCCCGCCAGACCCTTACGAGCAGTACTTC. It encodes CAWTPPDPYEQYF.

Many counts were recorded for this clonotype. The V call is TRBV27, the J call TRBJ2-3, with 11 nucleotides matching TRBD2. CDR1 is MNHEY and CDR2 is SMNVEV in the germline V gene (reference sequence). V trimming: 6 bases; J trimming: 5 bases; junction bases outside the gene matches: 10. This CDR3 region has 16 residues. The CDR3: CASRSLAGGPLDTQYF. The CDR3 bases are TGTGCCAGCAGGTCCTTAGCGGGAGGGCCATTAGATACGCAGTATTTT.

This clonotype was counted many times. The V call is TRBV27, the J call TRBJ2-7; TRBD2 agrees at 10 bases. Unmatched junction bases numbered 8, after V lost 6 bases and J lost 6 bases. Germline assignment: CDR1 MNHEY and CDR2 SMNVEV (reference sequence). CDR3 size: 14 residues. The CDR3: CASSRSGRALEQYF. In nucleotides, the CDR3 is TGTGCCAGCAGCCGAAGCGGGAGGGCCCTCGAGCAGTACTTC.

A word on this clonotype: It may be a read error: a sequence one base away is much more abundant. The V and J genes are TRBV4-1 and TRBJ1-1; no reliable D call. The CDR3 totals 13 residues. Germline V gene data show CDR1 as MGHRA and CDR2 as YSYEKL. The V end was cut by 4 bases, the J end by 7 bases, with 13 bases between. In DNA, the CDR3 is TGCGCCAGCAGCCCGCGAGGCGACATTGAAGCTTTCTTT. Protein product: CASSPRGDIEAFF.

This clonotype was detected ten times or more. The DNA for the CDR3 is TGTGCCAGCAACAATCCGCGAGAGACCCAGTACTTC. Its translation is CASNNPRETQYF. V gene TRBV7-9 combines with J gene TRBJ2-5; D unclear. CDR1 SEHNR and CDR2 FQNEAQ come from the germline V gene (reference sequence). The CDR3 has 12 amino acids. The ends were cut back, 7 bases at V and 4 bases at J, with 10 bases in the middle.

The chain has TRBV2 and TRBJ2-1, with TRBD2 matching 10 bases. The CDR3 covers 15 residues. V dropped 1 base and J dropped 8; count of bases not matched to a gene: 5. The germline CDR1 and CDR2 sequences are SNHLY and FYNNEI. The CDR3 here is CASSEGVAGGDEQFF. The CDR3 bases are TGTGCCAGCAGTGAAGGGGTAGCGGGAGGTGATGAGCAGTTCTTC.

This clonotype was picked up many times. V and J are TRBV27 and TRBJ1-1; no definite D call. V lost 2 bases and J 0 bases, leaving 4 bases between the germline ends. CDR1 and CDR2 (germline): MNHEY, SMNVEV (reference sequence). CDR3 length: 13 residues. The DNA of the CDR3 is TGTGCCAGCAGTTTACTAATGAACACTGAAGCTTTCTTT. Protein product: CASSLLMNTEAFF.

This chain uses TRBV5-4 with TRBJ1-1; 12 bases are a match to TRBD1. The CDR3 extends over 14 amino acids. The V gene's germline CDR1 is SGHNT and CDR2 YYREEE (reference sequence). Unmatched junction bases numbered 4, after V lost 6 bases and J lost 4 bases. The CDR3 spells CASNTGQGATEAFF. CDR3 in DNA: TGTGCCAGCAACACGGGACAGGGGGCCACTGAAGCTTTCTTT.

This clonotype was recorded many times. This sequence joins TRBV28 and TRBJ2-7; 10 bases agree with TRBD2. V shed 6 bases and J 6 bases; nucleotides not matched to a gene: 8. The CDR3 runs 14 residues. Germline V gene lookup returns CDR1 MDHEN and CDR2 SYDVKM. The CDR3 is CASSQSLAGLEQYF. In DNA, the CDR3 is TGTGCCAGCAGCCAATCACTAGCGGGACTCGAGCAGTACTTC.

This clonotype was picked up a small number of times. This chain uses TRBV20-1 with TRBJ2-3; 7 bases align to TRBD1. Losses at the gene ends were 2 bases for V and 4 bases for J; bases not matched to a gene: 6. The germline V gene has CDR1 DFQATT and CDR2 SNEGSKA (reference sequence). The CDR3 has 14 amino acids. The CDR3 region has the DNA TGCAGTGCTAGATCTACGGGACAGCCAGATACGCAGTATTTT. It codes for CSARSTGQPDTQYF.

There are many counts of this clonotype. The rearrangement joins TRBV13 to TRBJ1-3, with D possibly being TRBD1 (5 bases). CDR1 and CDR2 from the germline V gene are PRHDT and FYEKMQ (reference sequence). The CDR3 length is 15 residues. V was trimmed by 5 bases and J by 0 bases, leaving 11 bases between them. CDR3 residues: CASSHDRSSGNTIYF. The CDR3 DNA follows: TGTGCCAGCAGCCATGACAGAAGCTCTGGAAACACCATATATTTT.

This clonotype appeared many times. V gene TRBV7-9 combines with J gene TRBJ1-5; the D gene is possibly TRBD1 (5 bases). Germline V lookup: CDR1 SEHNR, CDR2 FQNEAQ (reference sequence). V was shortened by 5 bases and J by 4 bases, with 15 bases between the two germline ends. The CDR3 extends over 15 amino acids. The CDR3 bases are TGTGCCAGCAGCCGGGACGAGGAAGGAAATCAGCCCCAGCATTTT. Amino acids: CASSRDEEGNQPQHF.

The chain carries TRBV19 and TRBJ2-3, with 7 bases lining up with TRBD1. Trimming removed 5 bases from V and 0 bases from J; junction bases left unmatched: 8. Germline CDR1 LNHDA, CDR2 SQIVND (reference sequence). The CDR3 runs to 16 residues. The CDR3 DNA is TGTGCCAGTAGTCTCACCGGGACAGCTAGCACAGATACGCAGTATTTT. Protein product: CASSLTGTASTDTQYF.

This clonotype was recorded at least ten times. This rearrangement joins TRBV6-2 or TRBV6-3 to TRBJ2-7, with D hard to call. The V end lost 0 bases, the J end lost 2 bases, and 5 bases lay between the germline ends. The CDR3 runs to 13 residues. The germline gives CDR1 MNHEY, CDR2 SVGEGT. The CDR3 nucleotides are TGTGCCAGCAGTTACTCCGGCCCCTACGAGCAGTACTTC. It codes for CASSYSGPYEQYF.

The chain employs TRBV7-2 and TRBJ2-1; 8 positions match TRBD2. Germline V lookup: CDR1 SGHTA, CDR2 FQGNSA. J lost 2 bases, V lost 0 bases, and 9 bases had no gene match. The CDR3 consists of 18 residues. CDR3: CASSLAAGDLLTYNEQFF. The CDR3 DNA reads TGTGCCAGCAGCTTAGCAGCGGGAGACCTTTTAACCTACAATGAGCAGTTCTTC. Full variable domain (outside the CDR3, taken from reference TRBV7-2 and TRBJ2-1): GAGVSQSPSNKVTEKGKDVELRCDPISGHTALYWYRQSLGQGLEFLIYFQGNSAPDKSGLPSDRFSAERTGGSVSTLTIQRTQQEDSAVYLCASSLAAGDLLTYNEQFFGPGTRLTVL.

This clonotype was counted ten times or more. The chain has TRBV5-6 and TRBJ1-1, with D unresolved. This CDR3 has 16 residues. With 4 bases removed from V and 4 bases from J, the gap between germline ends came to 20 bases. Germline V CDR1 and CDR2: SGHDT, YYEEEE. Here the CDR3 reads CASSRLSWGKGTEAFF. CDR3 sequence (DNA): TGTGCCAGCAGCCGCTTGTCCTGGGGAAAGGGCACTGAAGCTTTCTTT.